This is a list of T cell receptor beta chains from one sample in a study of spatial heterogeneity in lung cancer. TCRdb reanalysed the 5' RACE reads using MiXCR and keeps one entry per CDR3 protein. Of around 89,000 distinct CDR3 sequences in the sample, about 12% were seen once. The material sequenced was PBMCs, taken at surgery. The receptors originated from a male donor with early-stage non-small cell lung cancer. Both conserved end residues are part of each CDR3. A D gene is named only where the DNA matches it firmly. Rows may omit the clone size; those that give it use once, few, many or a size class.

-	TRBJ2-1	TRBD2	TRBV7-6	TGTGCCAGCAGCCCCGGACTAGTGAATGAGCAGTTCTTC	CASSPGLVNEQFF
-	TRBJ2-1	TRBD2	TRBV28	TGTGCCAGCAGTTTAGCACTGGGACTAGCGGTCTACAATGAGCAGTTCTTC	CASSLALGLAVYNEQFF
-	TRBJ2-3	-	TRBV7-3	TGTGCCAGCAGCTTAACCCCCCATGCTAGCACAGATACGCAGTATTTT	CASSLTPHASTDTQYF
once	TRBJ2-1	TRBD2	TRBV3-1	TGTGCCACCACTATAGCGGGAGGGAGCGATGAGCAGTTCTTC	CATTIAGGSDEQFF
-	TRBJ2-2	TRBD2	TRBV11-3	TGTGCCAGCAGCTTATATGAGGCGGGGGCCGGGGAGCTGTTTTTT	CASSLYEAGAGELFF
-	TRBJ2-1	TRBD2	TRBV11-2	TGTGCCAGCAGCTTAGCTAGCGGGAGTAGGAATGAGCAGTTCTTC	CASSLASGSRNEQFF
-	TRBJ2-7	TRBD2	TRBV29-1	TGCAGCGTTGGGGGACTAGGCCTAAAGGAGCAGTACTTC	CSVGGLGLKEQYF
-	TRBJ2-3	-	TRBV20-1	TGCAGTGCCCCTGTCGTACCCTCCTCGGATGATACGCAGTATTTT	CSAPVVPSSDDTQYF
-	TRBJ1-6	-	TRBV4-1	TGCGCCAGCAGCCAAGATCACGGGGGAGGTAATTCACCCCTCCACTTT	CASSQDHGGGNSPLHF
-	TRBJ2-3	TRBD2	TRBV3-1	TGTGCCAGCAGCCCGACTAGGGCGCGGGGGGGCGGTGCGACAGATACGCAGTATTTT	CASSPTRARGGGATDTQYF
-	TRBJ2-5	TRBD1	TRBV29-1	TGCAGCGTTGTCAGGTGGACAGGGCAAGAGACCCAGTACTTC	CSVVRWTGQETQYF